The clone carrying this T cell receptor beta chain was found many times. Its specificity is unknown. The entry originates in a study of response to subunit inactivated influenza vaccine. TCRdb re-derived calls from the RT-PCR reads in MiXCR, one entry per CDR3 protein. The sample lists about 800,000 distinct CDR3 sequences; approximately 21% were seen once. Broader study findings: Each seasonal influenza vaccination, the authors suggested, recruits few new T cells.

V trimming: 5 bases; J trimming: 3 bases; junction bases outside the gene matches: 13. The germline gives CDR1 DFQATT, CDR2 SNEGSKA (reference sequence). CDR3 length equals 17 residues. This TCR derives from a man aged 50-59 years who received an inactivated influenza vaccine. Source: PBMCs from blood, taken 4 to 6 days after vaccination. V gene TRBV20-1 combines with J gene TRBJ2-5; 12 bases line up with TRBD1. CDR3 sequence (DNA): TGCAGTGCTCATGGGGGTCCGGGACAGGGGGCAAAAGAGACCCAGTACTTC. Its translation is CSAHGGPGQGAKETQYF.